The 26 T cell receptor beta chains below were found in one sample sequenced in a study of blood T cells in healthy people across ages. Alongside a J-beta primer mix, a sample-barcoded 5' primer served in a second PCR lasting about 7 to 11 cycles. Via MiXCR, TCRdb re-called the 5' RACE reads, giving one row per CDR3 protein. The sample shows over a million distinct CDR3 sequences, under 45% of them seen only once. Source material: blood. These receptors all stem from a woman aged 55-69 years in good health.

In regard to this clonotype: One junction end does not reproduce the germline sequence, and a read error may be involved. The V and J genes are TRBV2 and TRBJ2-5; TRBD1 matches 7 bases. The closer fit of TRBJ2-7 to the DNA end suggests the J call may be wrong. The CDR3 has 14 amino acids. Germline-derived CDR1 and CDR2 are SNHLY and FYNNEI. The CDR3 DNA reads as TGTACCAGCAGTGAAGCGGCAGGGGGCTACGAGCAGTACTTC. Translated: CTSSEAAGGYEQYF.

The rearrangement joins TRBV7-6 to TRBJ2-7, with 7 positions matching TRBD1. After removal of 1 base from V and 5 bases from J, the junction contained 8 bases not matched to a gene. The germline V gene has CDR1 SGHVS and CDR2 FNYEAQ. The CDR3 covers 15 residues. The CDR3 nucleotides read TGTGCCAGCAGCTTAGACAGGGGCGCTTCCCACGAGCAGTACTTC. Residues: CASSLDRGASHEQYF.

This clonotype was counted a few times. This chain's CDR3 is CASSPRWAPTNEKLFF. The DNA of the CDR3 is TGTGCCAGCAGCCCACGTTGGGCGCCAACTAATGAAAAACTGTTTTTT. The chain recombines TRBV5-6 with TRBJ1-4; no definite D call. CDR1 is SGHDT and CDR2 is YYEEEE in the germline V gene. The CDR3 totals 16 residues. V gave up 4 bases and J gave up 0 bases, with 13 bases separating them.

The table lists this clonotype with a few counts. V and J are TRBV20-1 and TRBJ2-3, with 10 bases matching TRBD2. V lost 6 bases to trimming and J lost 6 bases; unmatched junction nucleotides: 12. From germline, CDR1 is DFQATT and CDR2 SNEGSKA (reference sequence). This CDR3 is 15 amino acids long. CDR3 sequence (DNA): TGCAGTGCCCAGCAGAGCGGGAGGGCCTATGATACGCAGTATTTT. It specifies CSAQQSGRAYDTQYF.

This clonotype was observed a few times. The chain combines TRBV10-2 with TRBJ2-3, with D possibly TRBD2 on 6 matching bases. V gave up 3 bases and J gave up 3 bases, with 10 bases separating them. This CDR3 contains 14 residues. Germline V CDR1 and CDR2: WSHSY, SAAADI. In DNA, the CDR3 is TGCGCCAGCAGTGATTGGGGGGTGACAGATACGCAGTATTTT. As protein: CASSDWGVTDTQYF.

The rearrangement joins TRBV27 to TRBJ2-7; D is unresolved. CDR3 length: 14 residues. Trimming removed 5 bases at V and 4 bases at J, with 15 bases between. CDR1 and CDR2 (germline): MNHEY, SMNVEV (reference sequence). The CDR3 reads CASSPGSLGYEQYF. Here the CDR3 DNA reads TGTGCCAGCAGTCCCGGGTCCCTGGGGTACGAGCAGTACTTC.

V and J are TRBV7-2 and TRBJ2-2; a weak D match, TRBD2 (5 bases). The CDR3 runs to 18 residues. The germline V gene has CDR1 SGHTA and CDR2 FQGNSA. Trimming stripped 7 bases from V and 0 bases from J, with 21 bases between. The CDR3 DNA sequence: TGTGCCAGCATCACTGCGCCTTGGGAGACGTCGAACACCGGGGAGCTGTTTTTT. Encoded protein: CASITAPWETSNTGELFF.

This clonotype was detected only a few times. The chain links TRBV5-6 to TRBJ2-3, with D possibly being TRBD2 (6 bases). CDR1 SGHDT and CDR2 YYEEEE come from the germline V gene. This CDR3 has 16 amino acids. V gave up 4 bases and J gave up 3 bases, with 18 bases separating them. In DNA, the CDR3 is TGTGCCAGCAGCCTGCTGAATGGAGGGCCAACAGATACGCAGTATTTT. This codes for CASSLLNGGPTDTQYF.

The chain is built from TRBV6-2 or TRBV6-3 and TRBJ2-2; 11 bases line up with TRBD2. The CDR3 totals 15 residues. CDR1 MNHEY and CDR2 SVGEGT come from the germline V gene. V lost 5 bases, J lost 7 bases, and 6 bases stayed unmatched. In DNA form, the CDR3 reads TGTGCCAGCAGTCCAACTAGCGGGAGAATCGGGGAGCTGTTTTTT. This encodes CASSPTSGRIGELFF.

This clonotype was picked up a small number of times. The gene calls are TRBV6-5 and TRBJ2-7; 8 positions match TRBD2. This CDR3 has 15 residues. Germline V lookup: CDR1 MNHEY, CDR2 SVGAGI. J lost 6 bases, V lost 6 bases, and 13 bases had no gene match. The CDR3 loop reads CASRPLAGLAIEQYF. The CDR3 nucleotides are TGTGCCAGCAGACCTCTCGCCGGACTAGCTATCGAGCAGTACTTC.

The V and J genes are TRBV5-1 and TRBJ2-1; possible D gene TRBD1, 5 bases. V was clipped by 1 base and J by 3 bases, with 11 bases between them. The CDR3 extends over 15 amino acids. Germline CDR1 and CDR2: SGHRS and YFSETQ. CDR3 protein: CASSLMTDNYNEQFF. The CDR3 DNA is TGCGCCAGCAGCTTGATGACAGACAACTACAATGAGCAGTTCTTC.

The chain is built from TRBV27 and TRBJ1-5; unclear D gene. The germline V gene encodes CDR1 MNHEY and CDR2 SMNVEV (reference sequence). The germline V and J ends were trimmed by 2 bases and 4 bases, with 6 bases remaining between them. This CDR3 contains 13 residues. DNA of the CDR3: TGTGCCAGCAGTTTAAGCCTAAATCAGCCCCAGCATTTT. Its translation is CASSLSLNQPQHF.

V usage is TRBV20-1 and J usage is TRBJ2-5; 13 bases are shared with TRBD2. V dropped 5 bases and J dropped 11; count of bases not matched to a gene: 8. Germline V gene lookup returns CDR1 DFQATT and CDR2 SNEGSKA (reference sequence). The CDR3 is 13 residues long. In DNA, the CDR3 is TGCAGTGCTGGACTAGCGGGAGCATATGAGCAGTACTTC. Translation gives CSAGLAGAYEQYF.

This rearrangement joins TRBV7-9 to TRBJ2-5; D gene unclear. Trimming took off 9 bases at V and 11 bases at J, with 16 bases between the two ends. This CDR3 contains 11 residues. CDR1 and CDR2 (germline): SEHNR, FQNEAQ (reference sequence). The CDR3 loop reads CASSNHNEQYF. In nucleotides, the CDR3 is TGTGCCAGTAGCAACCATAATGAGCAGTACTTC.

In nucleotides, the CDR3 is TGTGCCAGCAGTTTATCCCCGACAGTTAAAGCGGGCGAGCAGTACTTC. This sequence encodes CASSLSPTVKAGEQYF. The chain combines TRBV27 with TRBJ2-7; weak D call: TRBD2 (6 bases). V was cut by 0 bases and J by 6 bases, with 18 bases left in between. Germline V gene sequence: CDR1 MNHEY, CDR2 SMNVEV (reference sequence). The CDR3 is 16 residues long.

The gene calls are TRBV3-1 and TRBJ2-7; TRBD1 matches at 8 bases. The J segment lost 4 bases and the V segment lost 4 bases, leaving 9 bases of the junction unmatched. This CDR3 contains 15 residues. The germline V gene has CDR1 LGHDT and CDR2 YNNKEL (reference sequence). The CDR3: CASSRQTGDVYEQYF. CDR3 sequence (DNA): TGTGCCAGCAGCCGACAGACAGGGGATGTTTACGAGCAGTACTTC.

This chain joins TRBV7-2 and TRBJ2-5; 14 nucleotides line up with TRBD2. Germline trimming cut 2 bases from V and 2 bases from J; bases unmatched to any gene: 13. Germline values: CDR1 SGHTA, CDR2 FQGNSA. CDR3 length: 20 amino acids. In DNA, the CDR3 is TGTGCCAGCAGCTTAACGCTTTCGACTAGCGGGAGGGGAGTACAAGAGACCCAGTACTTC. Residues: CASSLTLSTSGRGVQETQYF. The whole variable domain, remainder taken from reference TRBV7-2 and TRBJ2-5, is GAGVSQSPSNKVTEKGKDVELRCDPISGHTALYWYRQSLGQGLEFLIYFQGNSAPDKSGLPSDRFSAERTGGSVSTLTIQRTQQEDSAVYLCASSLTLSTSGRGVQETQYFGPGTRLLVL.

The chain carries TRBV2 and TRBJ2-6, with D uncertain. The germline V gene has CDR1 SNHLY and CDR2 FYNNEI. V lost 3 bases and J lost 0, with 9 bases in between. There are 16 residues in the CDR3. CDR3: CASSDRGSSGANVLTF. The CDR3 nucleotides read TGTGCCAGCAGTGATAGAGGCAGCTCTGGGGCCAACGTCCTGACTTTC.

This sequence joins TRBV27 and TRBJ1-2; TRBD1 is a possible D gene (6 bases). Germline CDR1 reads MNHEY; CDR2 reads SMNVEV (reference sequence). This CDR3 is built from 12 residues. The germline V and J ends were trimmed by 10 bases and 4 bases, with 13 bases remaining between them. CDR3 sequence (DNA): TGTGCCACCTATCAGGGGAGCTATGGCTACACCTTC. Translating it yields CATYQGSYGYTF.

This chain joins TRBV9 and TRBJ2-7; D might be TRBD1 (6 bases). Trimming took off 7 bases at V and 2 bases at J, with 7 bases between the two ends. CDR3 length: 11 amino acids. Per the germline V gene, CDR1 is SGDLS and CDR2 is YYNGEE. CDR3 nucleotide sequence: TGTGCCAGCGGACAGACCTACGAGCAGTACTTC. This encodes CASGQTYEQYF.

Comment on this clonotype: One end of the junction varies from germline; a read error may be responsible. The chain links TRBV5-1 to TRBJ2-3; no clear D. The germline V gene has CDR1 SGHRS and CDR2 YFSETQ. The CDR3 has 14 residues. The DNA for the CDR3 is TGCGTCAGCAGCTTGGTCCAGGGCACAGATACGCAGTATTTT. Protein product: CVSSLVQGTDTQYF.

The rearrangement joins TRBV28 to TRBJ2-1; D is perhaps TRBD1 or TRBD2 (6 bases each). V dropped 7 bases and J dropped 13 bases, with 26 bases sitting between them. The CDR3 is 15 residues long. The germline V gene has CDR1 MDHEN and CDR2 SYDVKM. The CDR3 bases are TGTGCCAGCACTCTTGGCGGGGACACGCAAGAGACCCAGTTCTTC. Translated: CASTLGGDTQETQFF.

The V call is TRBV5-1, the J call TRBJ2-1; unclear D gene. Trimming took 0 bases from V and 5 from J, leaving 9 bases between them. This CDR3 comprises 14 residues. Germline loops: CDR1 SGHRS, CDR2 YFSETQ. In DNA, the CDR3 is TGCGCCAGCAGCTTGGTTGCAGGAGACAATGAGCAGTTCTTC. Its translation is CASSLVAGDNEQFF.

V usage is TRBV6-6 and J usage is TRBJ2-7; tentatively, D is TRBD1 (6 bases). The CDR3 contains 14 residues. Looked up from germline, CDR1 is MNHNY and CDR2 is SVGAGI (reference sequence). Trimming took off 0 bases at V and 1 base at J, with 7 bases between the two ends. The CDR3 reads CASSYSDRSYEQYF. The CDR3 DNA is TGTGCCAGCAGTTACTCCGACAGGTCCTACGAGCAGTACTTC.

This clonotype occurred a few times. The J gene is TRBJ2-3, the V gene TRBV29-1; 9 bases map to TRBD2. Germline CDR1 SQVTM, CDR2 ANQGSEA. The CDR3 totals 14 residues. The V and J ends lost 5 bases and 4 bases, in that order; junction bases with no gene match: 7. The CDR3 bases are TGCAGCGTTTTTTTGCGGGAGGGTGCAGATACGCAGTATTTT. Amino acid sequence: CSVFLREGADTQYF.

This clonotype was detected only a few times. The chain has TRBV6-5 and TRBJ2-6, with D unresolved. Germline V lookup: CDR1 MNHEY, CDR2 SVGAGI. CDR3 length: 15 amino acids. V lost 2 bases and J lost 4, with 9 bases in between. The CDR3 region has the DNA TGTGCCAGCAGTTACGGGGTAGCCGGGGCCAACGTCCTGACTTTC. This gives the protein CASSYGVAGANVLTF.